This T cell receptor beta chain emerged from a study of tumor T cells in aggressive B-cell lymphoma. Germline CDR1 is SNHLY and CDR2 is FYNNEI. The V end lost 8 bases, the J end lost 0 bases, and 2 bases lay between the germline ends. The CDR3 spans 12 residues. Profiling relied on immunoSEQ multiplex PCR, and the TCRdb table lists in-frame clones only, not all of them. Here the sample spans 7,000 to 8,000 clones, approximately 82% being singletons. This chain uses TRBV2 with TRBJ2-6, with D unresolved. Sequencing was performed on tumor tissue. This TCR came from an adult with diffuse large B cell lymphoma. As DNA, the CDR3 is TGTGCCAGCCTCTCTGGGGCCAACGTCCTGACTTTC. This translates into CASLSGANVLTF.